The 26 T cell receptor beta chains reported below all come from one sample, sequenced in a study of metastatic and nonmetastatic thyroid tumors. No treatment of any kind had been given to any patient before thyroid surgery. From the PCR reads, TCRdb re-called clones with MiXCR. The sample lists 100,000 or so clones; 15% were seen once. The sequenced sample consisted of blood. Every receptor here comes from a female donor with papillary thyroid cancer or a benign thyroid nodule (not recorded which). Some clones in this sample may be carry-over from other donors' samples.

This chain uses TRBV6-1 with TRBJ1-2; 9 bases fit TRBD1. The CDR3 totals 17 residues. Germline assignment: CDR1 MNHNS and CDR2 SASEGT. V lost 6 bases, J lost 9 bases, and 20 bases stayed unmatched. CDR3 coding DNA: TGTGCCAGCAGCCGTAGGCAGGGACAGGGTTCTCCGTATTGCTACACCTTC. It yields the protein CASSRRQGQGSPYCYTF.

Points on this clone: A much more abundant neighbour one base away suggests this may be a read error. The sample has other DNA sequences that encode this CDR3 too. The chain links TRBV6-2 or TRBV6-3 to TRBJ2-5; TRBD2 agrees at 11 bases. This CDR3 has 20 amino acids. V was pared by 0 bases and J by 2 bases, with 14 bases of the junction left unmatched. The germline CDR1 and CDR2 sequences are MNHEY and SVGEGT. The DNA for the CDR3 is TGTGCCAGCAGTTACTCCACCGGTACTACTAGCGGGGGTAAGCAAGAGACCCAGTACTTC. This gives the protein CASSYSTGTTSGGKQETQYF.

As regards this clone: A much larger clone is a single base away; this may be a read error. The conserved closing phenylalanine or tryptophan is absent in this CDR3, likely reflecting a read error. V is TRBV30 and J is TRBJ1-6; a possible D gene is TRBD1 (6 bases). Germline values: CDR1 GTSNPN, CDR2 SVGIG (reference sequence). The CDR3 has 14 residues. Trimming took off 3 bases at V and 9 bases at J, with 15 bases between the two ends. In DNA form, the CDR3 reads TGTGCCTGGAGCGGGGGGCAGGTAGGTTCACCCCTCCACCTT. Translation gives CAWSGGQVGSPLHL.

This clone showed up many times. This rearrangement joins TRBV19 to TRBJ1-4, with a weak D call TRBD1 (5 bases). The CDR3 sequence is 12 residues long. CDR1 is LNHDA and CDR2 is SQIVND in the germline V gene (reference sequence). V was cut by 10 bases and J by 7 bases, with 13 bases left in between. For the CDR3, the DNA is TGTGCCACCTCCCCGGGGGGTGAAAAACTGTTTTTT. The encoded protein is CATSPGGEKLFF.

The CDR3 is CASSSITYNEQFF. The CDR3 region has the DNA TGTGCCAGCAGCTCAATCACCTACAATGAGCAGTTCTTC. This chain links TRBV5-4 with TRBJ2-1; D remains unclear. The CDR3 sequence is 13 residues long. Trimming removed 3 bases from V and 2 bases from J, with 6 bases in between. Germline V gene sequence: CDR1 SGHNT, CDR2 YYREEE (reference sequence).

Notes on this clone: A read error is possible here, since a much larger clone lies one base away. V gene TRBV6-6 combines with J gene TRBJ1-2; 8 bases are shared with TRBD1. The CDR3 contains 14 residues. CDR1 MNHNY and CDR2 SVGAGI come from the germline V gene (reference sequence). V gave up 0 bases and J gave up 7 bases; unmatched junction bases: 4. The CDR3 nucleotides read TGTGCCAGCAGTTACTCCATCAGGGGGCCTGGCTACACCTTC. Residues: CASSYSIRGPGYTF.

The chain employs TRBV7-8 and TRBJ2-7, with TRBD2 matching over 15 bases. This CDR3 is 16 amino acids long. After removal of 5 bases from V and 4 bases from J, the junction contained 6 bases not matched to a gene. CDR1 and CDR2 from the germline V gene are SGHVS and FQNEAQ. The CDR3 reads CASSRFGLAGGYEQYF. CDR3 DNA sequence: TGTGCCAGCAGCCGTTTCGGACTAGCGGGAGGGTACGAGCAGTACTTC.

This clone showed up just a few times. One junction end disagrees with the germline gene, perhaps due to a read error. The DNA for the CDR3 is TGTTCCACCAGTCTCGCAGGGGATCATCCCCAGCATTTT. Protein: CSTSLAGDHPQHF. The chain carries TRBV24-1 and TRBJ1-5, with D perhaps matching TRBD1 (6 bases). The length of the CDR3 is 13 residues. Germline V gives CDR1 KGHDR, CDR2 SFDVKD.

There are a few counts of this clone. At one boundary the junction diverges from the germline segment, which might be a read error. This chain joins TRBV25-1 and TRBJ2-7, with D possibly being TRBD1 (5 bases). The germline V gene encodes CDR1 MGHDK and CDR2 SYGVNS. The CDR3 covers 16 residues. The CDR3 nucleotides are TGTGCCATCAGTGAATGGGGTTCTGACAGCTCCTACGAGCAGTACTTC. It is translated as CAISEWGSDSSYEQYF.

This clone has ten or more counts. This chain connects TRBV19 to TRBJ1-3, with unresolved D. The germline V gene encodes CDR1 LNHDA and CDR2 SQIVND (reference sequence). The CDR3 runs to 12 residues. V was shortened by 3 bases and J by 4 bases, with 4 bases between the two germline ends. The CDR3 loop is CASSILGNTIYF. Written as DNA, the CDR3 is TGTGCCAGTAGTATCCTCGGAAACACCATATATTTT.

This clone was counted many times. The rearrangement joins TRBV7-2 to TRBJ1-2; D not resolved. This CDR3 spans 14 amino acids. Germline V lookup: CDR1 SGHTA, CDR2 FQGNSA. V shed 5 bases and J shed 8 bases, with 18 bases lying between them. This chain's CDR3 is CASSPDADPFGYTF. The DNA for the CDR3 is TGTGCCAGCAGCCCAGACGCCGATCCCTTCGGCTACACCTTC.

With respect to this clone: This may be a read error: a much more frequent sequence differs by one nucleotide. This sample also contains other DNA sequences that code for the same CDR3. V is TRBV20-1 and J is TRBJ2-3, with 8 positions matching TRBD2. The CDR3 has 15 amino acids. Germline V lookup: CDR1 DFQATT, CDR2 SNEGSKA (reference sequence). After removal of 6 bases from V and 3 bases from J, the junction contained 11 bases not matched to a gene. The CDR3 reads CSARWAGGPTDTQYF. The CDR3 bases are TGCAGTGCCAGATGGGCGGGGGGTCCAACAGATACGCAGTATTTT.

This clone appeared many times. The V call is TRBV2, the J call TRBJ2-1; D uncertain. There are 15 residues in the CDR3. V was trimmed by 6 bases and J by 5 bases, leaving 17 bases between them. Germline CDR1 SNHLY, CDR2 FYNNEI. CDR3 DNA sequence: TGTGCCAGCAGCCCAAGGGTTGGGCCCAACAATGAGCAGTTCTTC. Translation: CASSPRVGPNNEQFF. Variable domain in full (rest from reference TRBV2 and TRBJ2-1): EPEVTQTPSHQVTQMGQEVILRCVPISNHLYFYWYRQILGQKVEFLVSFYNNEISEKSEIFDDQFSVERPDGSNFTLKIRSTKLEDSAMYFCASSPRVGPNNEQFFGPGTRLTVL.

This clone was seen repeatedly, ten times or more. This chain joins TRBV3-1 and TRBJ2-2; the D gene is possibly TRBD2 (6 bases). CDR3 length: 17 amino acids. CDR1 is LGHDT, CDR2 YNNKEL, per germline (reference sequence). V was pared by 1 base and J by 4 bases, with 16 bases between. CDR3 in amino acids: CASSQVGGISGTGELFF. Written as DNA, the CDR3 is TGTGCCAGCAGCCAAGTCGGCGGGATTTCTGGCACCGGGGAGCTGTTTTTT. Drawing the rest from reference TRBV3-1 and TRBJ2-2, the complete variable domain is DTAVSQTPKYLVTQMGNDKSIKCEQNLGHDTMYWYKQDSKKFLKIMFSYNNKELIINETVPNRFSPKSPDKAHLNLHINSLELGDSAVYFCASSQVGGISGTGELFFGEGSRLTVL.

This clone appeared many times. The CDR3: CASSRRDRDSPLHF. The DNA for the CDR3 is TGTGCCAGCAGTCGCAGGGACAGGGACTCACCCCTCCACTTT. The chain combines TRBV12-3 or TRBV12-4 with TRBJ1-6; 9 bases agree with TRBD1. CDR3 length: 14 residues. Losses at the gene ends were 5 bases for V and 10 bases for J; bases not matched to a gene: 6.

Many counts were recorded for this clone. The rearrangement uses TRBV27 and TRBJ2-5; perhaps TRBD1 as D (5 bases). The CDR3 is 14 residues long. Germline V gives CDR1 MNHEY, CDR2 SMNVEV (reference sequence). Trimming cost V 5 bases and J 3 bases, with 13 bases left between them. The CDR3 here is CASSPLAGKETQYF. CDR3 bases: TGTGCCAGCAGTCCCTTGGCAGGGAAAGAGACCCAGTACTTC.

In the case of this clone: Possible read error: a much larger clone is one base away. The chain has TRBV7-2 and TRBJ2-5; perhaps TRBD2 as D (5 bases). Germline lookup yields CDR1 SGHTA and CDR2 FQGNSA. The CDR3 has 17 amino acids. The V gene lost 5 bases and the J gene lost 5 bases, with 24 bases spanning the gap. The CDR3 loop is CASSHYPRVPPGETQYF. The CDR3 nucleotides read TGTGCCAGCAGCCATTACCCGAGAGTCCCACCGGGGGAGACCCAGTACTTC.

The chain links TRBV4-1 to TRBJ2-7, with 9 nucleotides matching TRBD2. The CDR3 has 18 amino acids. V shed 8 bases, J shed 4 bases, and the junction held 21 bases outside the gene matches. CDR1 is MGHRA and CDR2 is YSYEKL in the germline V gene. The CDR3 DNA follows: TGCGCCAGCGGGTGCTTGCGGGGGGGTCGGTGGGGACTTTACGAGCAGTACTTC. Translating gives CASGCLRGGRWGLYEQYF.

This clone was observed a handful of times. The V and J genes are TRBV28 and TRBJ2-7, with 7 bases aligning to TRBD1. Per germline, CDR1 MDHEN and CDR2 SYDVKM. The CDR3 covers 14 residues. V was clipped by 6 bases and J by 4 bases; unmatched bases: 9. DNA of the CDR3: TGTGCCAGCAGGCCTATGACAGGGTTTTACGAGCAGTACTTC. This sequence encodes CASRPMTGFYEQYF.

As concerns this clone: Other nucleotide sequences from this sample produce the same CDR3. The chain has TRBV28 and TRBJ2-7; 7 bases align to TRBD2. The germline V gene has CDR1 MDHEN and CDR2 SYDVKM. V trimming: 5 bases; J trimming: 5 bases; junction bases outside the gene matches: 12. The CDR3 totals 15 residues. The CDR3 region has the DNA TGTGCCAGCAGTCCTAGCGGTGGTGCCAGCAACGAGCAGTACTTC. It codes for CASSPSGGASNEQYF. The full variable domain, with the rest looked up from reference TRBV28 and TRBJ2-7, is DVKVTQSSRYLVKRTGEKVFLECVQDMDHENMFWYRQDPGLGLRLIYFSYDVKMKEKGDIPEGYSVSREKKERFSLILESASTNQTSMYLCASSPSGGASNEQYFGPGTRLTVT.

Turning to this clone: The junction departs from germline at one end; a sequencing error may be responsible. V and J are TRBV6-2 or TRBV6-3 and TRBJ2-2; 8 bases are shared with TRBD1. Germline values: CDR1 MNHEY, CDR2 SVGEGT. CDR3 length equals 14 residues. The CDR3 bases are TGTGCCAGTAGTTGGGACAGGCTCACCGGGGAGCTTTTTTTT. This gives the protein CASSWDRLTGELFF.

Remarks on this clone: With a much larger clone just one base away, this may be a read error. The sample holds other DNA sequences that translate to the same CDR3. The chain combines TRBV7-3 with TRBJ2-1; D might be TRBD1 (5 bases). CDR1 is SGHTA and CDR2 is FQGTGA in the germline V gene. This CDR3 spans 15 amino acids. Trimming pared 3 bases from V and 5 bases from J, leaving 14 bases between. This CDR3 is CASSLDNTRHNEQFF. For the CDR3, the DNA is TGTGCCAGCAGCTTGGACAACACGCGACACAATGAGCAGTTCTTC.

As concerns this clone: This clone may be a read error of a much larger clone one base away. The sample has other DNA sequences that encode this CDR3 too. V gene TRBV5-6 combines with J gene TRBJ1-2, with TRBD1 identical over 9 bases. Germline V gene data show CDR1 as SGHDT and CDR2 as YYEEEE. CDR3 size: 16 residues. CDR3 in amino acids: CASSPGTGSGSYGYTF. As DNA, the CDR3 is TGTGCCAGCAGCCCCGGGACAGGGTCGGGTTCTTATGGCTACACATTC.

Ten or more counts support this clone. CDR3 coding DNA: TGCGCCAGCAGCCAAGAGAGAGAGGGGGCGCGGGGTTACGAGCAGTACTTC. The encoded protein is CASSQEREGARGYEQYF. This rearrangement joins TRBV4-1 to TRBJ2-7; D is perhaps TRBD1 (7 bases). Germline-derived CDR1 and CDR2 are MGHRA and YSYEKL. The CDR3 spans 17 residues. Trimming stripped 0 bases from V and 4 bases from J, with 19 bases between.

This clone was recorded many times. This chain connects TRBV12-3 or TRBV12-4 to TRBJ2-1; no reliable D call. The CDR3 contains 16 residues. Trimming removed 2 bases at V and 2 bases at J, with 13 bases between. The CDR3 protein is CASSLPRQAPYNEQFF. In DNA form, the CDR3 reads TGTGCCAGCAGTTTACCCCGCCAGGCTCCCTACAATGAGCAGTTCTTC.

In its sample, this clone was seen many times. This chain joins TRBV11-2 and TRBJ1-5; possible D gene TRBD1, 5 bases. Germline CDR1 reads SGHAT; CDR2 reads FQNNGV. This CDR3 contains 19 residues. V lost 6 bases and J 0 bases, leaving 24 bases between the germline ends. CDR3 protein: CASSYLVRDGLYSNQPQHF. In DNA, the CDR3 is TGTGCCAGCAGTTATCTAGTCCGGGACGGGCTCTATAGCAATCAGCCCCAGCATTTT.